These T cell receptor beta chains were read from a single sample in a study of OX40 agonist ivuxolimab in advanced cancers. Only in-frame clones appear in the TCRdb table, and some are missing; sequencing was by immunoSEQ multiplex PCR. The data contain about 55,000 clones, around 88% of them singletons. The source material was CD4+ or CD8+ T cells sorted from blood, sampled in a trial of the OX40 agonist ivuxolimab. The receptors derive from an adult with an advanced solid tumor such as melanoma, head and neck, liver or kidney cancer. CDR3s include the opening cysteine and the closing phenylalanine or tryptophan. D genes are given only for firm matches. A clone size is listed for some rows: how often the clone was seen (once, few, many), or a class if it is expanded.

D gene	clone size	V gene	J gene	CDR3 protein	CDR3 DNA
NA	NA	TRBV6-5	TRBJ1-5	CASGLGNQPQHF	TGTGCCAGCGGTTTAGGCAATCAGCCCCAGCATTTT
NA	NA	TRBV5-6	TRBJ1-3	CASSPGTYSSGNTIYF	TGTGCCAGCAGCCCGGGGACGTACAGCTCTGGAAACACCATATATTTT
NA	NA	TRBV4-3	TRBJ1-6	CASSLGRTVYNSPLHF	TGCGCCAGCAGCCTCGGGCGGACAGTCTATAATTCACCCCTCCACTTT
NA	NA	TRBV27	TRBJ1-2	CASSSPGVDGYTF	TGTGCCAGCAGTTCCCCGGGGGTGGATGGCTACACCTTC
NA	NA	TRBV9	TRBJ2-3	CASSLGLFNTDTQYF	TGTGCCAGCAGCTTAGGACTTTTCAACACAGATACGCAGTATTTT
NA	few	TRBV19	TRBJ1-4	CASSMWQGTNEKLFF	TGTGCCAGTAGTATGTGGCAGGGAACTAATGAAAAACTGTTTTTT
NA	NA	TRBV6-4	TRBJ2-5	CDPLGPQGETQYF	TGTGATCCGCTGGGACCCCAAGGGGAGACCCAGTACTTC
NA	NA	TRBV6-5	TRBJ1-1	CASSPPGQLNTEAFF	TGTGCCAGCAGTCCTCCGGGGCAGCTGAACACTGAAGCTTTCTTT
TRBD2	NA	TRBV7-9	TRBJ2-3	CASSPTSGGADTQYF	TGTGCCAGCAGCCCCACTAGCGGGGGCGCGGATACGCAGTATTTT
TRBD2	NA	TRBV29-1	TRBJ2-1	CSALSGGANEQFF	TGCAGCGCCCTTAGCGGGGGGGCAAATGAGCAGTTCTTC
TRBD1	NA	TRBV4-3	TRBJ2-7	CASSQGGGGYEQYF	TGCGCCAGCAGCCAAGGAGGGGGCGGGTACGAGCAGTACTTC
TRBD1	few	TRBV2	TRBJ2-7	CASSPTGSLYEQYF	TGTGCCAGCAGTCCGACAGGGAGTCTCTACGAGCAGTACTTC
TRBD1	NA	TRBV19	TRBJ2-7	CASSVHPGQGSYEQYF	TGTGCCAGTAGTGTCCACCCGGGACAGGGGAGCTACGAGCAGTACTTC
NA	NA	TRBV15	TRBJ1-2	CATSAQTGTPYGYTF	TGTGCCACCAGCGCCCAAACAGGGACCCCCTATGGCTACACCTTC
NA	NA	TRBV7-9	TRBJ2-1	CASSLQGNEQFF	TGTGCCAGCAGCCTGCAGGGGAATGAGCAGTTCTTC
NA	NA	TRBV19	TRBJ1-1	CASNAYPLSNTEAFF	TGTGCCAGTAACGCCTACCCCCTCTCGAACACTGAAGCTTTCTTT
NA	NA	TRBV7-9	TRBJ2-5	CASSLVNREETQYF	TGTGCCAGCAGCTTAGTTAACAGGGAAGAGACCCAGTACTTC
NA	NA	TRBV18	TRBJ2-7	CASSPATALKNEQYF	TGTGCCAGCTCACCCGCGACAGCTTTAAAAAACGAGCAGTACTTC
NA	few	TRBV5-5	TRBJ1-5	CASSLRQGWPQHF	TGTGCCAGCAGCTTACGGCAGGGCTGGCCCCAGCATTTT
TRBD1	NA	TRBV7-9	TRBJ1-1	CASSPRQGADTEAFF	TGTGCCAGCAGCCCAAGACAGGGGGCGGACACTGAAGCTTTCTTT
TRBD1	NA	TRBV10-2	TRBJ2-1	CASNTIRGISYNEQFF	TGCGCCAGCAATACCATCAGGGGGATCTCCTACAATGAGCAGTTCTTC
NA	NA	TRBV7-8	TRBJ1-5	CASSLGFPPSNQPQHF	TGTGCCAGCAGCTTAGGATTCCCGCCCAGCAATCAGCCCCAGCATTTT
NA	NA	TRBV27	TRBJ1-1	CASSLAGGLWDTEAFF	TGTGCCAGCAGTTTAGCTGGAGGATTATGGGACACTGAAGCTTTCTTT
TRBD1	NA	TRBV12-5	TRBJ2-7	CASGSTGNFYEQYF	TGTGCTAGTGGTTCGACAGGGAATTTCTACGAGCAGTACTTC
TRBD1	NA	TRBV27	TRBJ1-5	CASKMTGSLQPQHF	TGTGCCAGCAAGATGACAGGGTCCCTTCAGCCCCAGCATTTT
NA	NA	TRBV14	TRBJ1-6	CASSQGVEEVSSPLHF	TGTGCCAGCAGCCAGGGGGTCGAAGAAGTCAGTTCACCCCTCCACTTT
TRBD1	once	TRBV5-6	TRBJ1-1	CASSRTGAEAFF	TGTGCCAGCAGCCGGACAGGGGCCGAGGCTTTCTTT
TRBD2	NA	TRBV7-9	TRBJ2-7	CATSPRGGAYEQYF	TGTGCCACCTCCCCCCGGGGGGGGGCCTACGAGCAGTACTTC
NA	NA	TRBV6-5	TRBJ1-5	CASSYSGVAQPQHF	TGTGCCAGCAGTTACTCAGGGGTTGCTCAGCCCCAGCATTTT
NA	NA	TRBV15	TRBJ1-1	CAIRGNTEAFF	TGTGCCATCCGGGGGAACACTGAAGCTTTCTTT
NA	NA	TRBV5-1	TRBJ1-1	CASSFSPLGLPEAFF	TGCGCCAGCAGCTTTTCCCCCCTTGGACTTCCCGAAGCTTTCTTT
TRBD1	NA	TRBV15	TRBJ2-5	CATSREGRQGSTQYF	TGTGCCACCAGCAGAGAAGGACGACAGGGGAGCACCCAGTACTTC
NA	NA	TRBV6-5	TRBJ1-1	CASGDVNTEAFF	TGTGCCAGCGGGGACGTGAACACTGAAGCTTTCTTT
NA	NA	TRBV13	TRBJ1-1	CASSLDETSPGENTEAFF	TGTGCCAGCAGCTTAGATGAGACAAGCCCAGGGGAGAACACTGAAGCTTTCTTT
NA	NA	TRBV9	TRBJ1-1	CASSVGTGIMNTEAFF	TGTGCCAGCAGCGTAGGAACAGGGATCATGAACACTGAAGCTTTCTTT
NA	NA	TRBV7-6	TRBJ2-7	CASSYDRAYEQYF	TGTGCCAGCAGCTACGACAGAGCCTACGAGCAGTACTTC
NA	NA	TRBV15	TRBJ1-1	CATSRVPGLWNTEAFF	TGTGCCACCAGCAGAGTCCCAGGTCTGTGGAACACTGAAGCTTTCTTT
TRBD2	NA	TRBV7-9	TRBJ2-5	CASSMPTSGEETQYF	TGTGCCAGCAGCATGCCAACTAGCGGGGAAGAGACCCAGTACTTC
TRBD2	NA	TRBV6-1	TRBJ2-7	CASSEGGGSSYEQYF	TGTGCCAGCAGTGAAGGGGGGGGGAGCTCCTACGAGCAGTACTTC
NA	NA	TRBV9	TRBJ1-6	CASSRGGGVSPLHF	TGTGCCAGCAGCCGGGGGGGTGGCGTGTCACCCCTCCACTTT
TRBD1	NA	TRBV5-1	TRBJ1-1	CASRDRKLNTEAFF	TGCGCCAGCAGGGACAGGAAATTGAACACTGAAGCTTTCTTT
NA	NA	TRBV4-3	TRBJ1-5	CASSQDFSGGNQPQHF	TGCGCCAGCAGCCAAGATTTTTCAGGGGGCAATCAGCCCCAGCATTTT
NA	once	TRBV19	TRBJ1-3	CASNKEDRGNTIYF	TGTGCCAGTAATAAGGAGGACAGAGGAAACACCATATATTTT
NA	once	TRBV10-3	TRBJ1-2	CAISTLTEINYGYTF	TGTGCCATCAGTACATTGACGGAGATTAACTATGGCTACACCTTC
NA	NA	TRBV5-1	TRBJ2-4	CASSADSTKNIQYF	TGCGCCAGCAGCGCGGACAGCACCAAAAACATTCAGTACTTC
NA	NA	TRBV27	TRBJ1-1	CASSSFDGNTEAFF	TGTGCCAGCAGTTCCTTTGACGGAAACACTGAAGCTTTCTTT
TRBD1	NA	TRBV6-6	TRBJ1-6	CASSLADRGGSPLHF	TGTGCCAGCAGTTTAGCTGACAGGGGGGGTTCACCCCTCCACTTT
TRBD1	NA	TRBV15	TRBJ2-2	CATSRGGQGEGDTGELFF	TGTGCCACCAGCAGAGGAGGACAGGGGGAGGGGGACACCGGGGAGCTGTTTTTT
TRBD1	NA	TRBV7-6	TRBJ1-5	CASSWGTGGADQPQHF	TGTGCCAGCAGCTGGGGGACAGGGGGAGCGGATCAGCCCCAGCATTTT
NA	NA	TRBV27	TRBJ2-1	CASSLSHRRSYNEQFF	TGTGCCAGCAGTTTATCCCACCGGCGCTCCTACAATGAGCAGTTCTTC
NA	NA	TRBV28	TRBJ2-7	CASSLWRVSYEQYF	TGTGCCAGCAGTTTATGGCGGGTGTCCTACGAGCAGTACTTC
NA	NA	TRBV6-5	TRBJ2-1	CASSYSDGADGYEQFF	TGTGCCAGCAGTTACTCCGACGGGGCCGATGGGTATGAGCAGTTCTTC
TRBD1	few	TRBV2	TRBJ1-5	CASNTKPGTGLQPQHF	TGTGCCAGCAACACGAAACCCGGGACAGGCTTGCAGCCCCAGCATTTT